This TCR beta chain was sequenced for a study of cytomegalovirus exposure and HLA in healthy donors. This clone was observed a few times. The CDR3 is 15 residues long. Trimming stripped 6 bases from V and 0 bases from J, with 13 bases between. Per germline, CDR1 MDHEN and CDR2 SYDVKM. It was with 60 Vbeta and 13 Jbeta primers that the PCR ran. Sequencing used immunoSEQ multiplex PCR; TCRdb keeps in-frame clones, though not all of them. The sample yields roughly 130,000 clones, 65% to 80% seen once. This chain connects TRBV28 to TRBJ2-3; TRBD2 might be the D (5 bases). This clonotype originated in a woman between 40 and 55 years old in good health and CMV-seronegative. Specimen: PBMCs. CDR3 sequence (DNA): TGTGCCAGCAGCGGGGAAACGCCTAGCACAGATACGCAGTATTTT. Amino acid sequence: CASSGETPSTDTQYF.